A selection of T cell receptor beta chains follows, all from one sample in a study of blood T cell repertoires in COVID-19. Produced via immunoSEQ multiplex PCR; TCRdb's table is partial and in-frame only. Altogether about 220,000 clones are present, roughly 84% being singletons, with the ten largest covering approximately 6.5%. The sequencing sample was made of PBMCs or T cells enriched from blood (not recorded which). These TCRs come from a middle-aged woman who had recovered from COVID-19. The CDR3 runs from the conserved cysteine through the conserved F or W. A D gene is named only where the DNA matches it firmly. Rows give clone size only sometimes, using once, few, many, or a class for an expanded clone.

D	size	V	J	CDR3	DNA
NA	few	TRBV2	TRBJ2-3	CASTDYDTQYF	TGTGCCAGCACGGACTACGATACGCAGTATTTT
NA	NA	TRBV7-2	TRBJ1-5	CASSPLLATVGGQPQHF	TGTGCCAGCAGCCCTCTGTTGGCGACAGTGGGGGGTCAGCCCCAGCATTTT
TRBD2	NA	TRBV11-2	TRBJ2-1	CASSPPTSGPESYNEQFF	TGTGCCAGCAGCCCCCCGACTAGCGGGCCTGAGTCCTACAATGAGCAGTTCTTC
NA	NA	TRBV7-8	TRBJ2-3	CASSFGGGRTDTQYF	TGTGCCAGCAGCTTCGGAGGGGGCCGGACAGATACGCAGTATTTT
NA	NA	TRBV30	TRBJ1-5	CAWSVGSYNQPQHF	TGTGCCTGGAGTGTGGGCAGCTACAATCAGCCCCAGCATTTT
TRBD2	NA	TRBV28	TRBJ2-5	CASSATSGKETQYF	TGTGCCAGCAGTGCAACTAGCGGGAAAGAGACCCAGTACTTC
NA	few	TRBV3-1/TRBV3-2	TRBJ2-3	CASSPLGAGVYGTDTQYF	TGTGCCAGCAGCCCACTGGGGGCGGGAGTTTATGGCACAGATACGCAGTATTTT
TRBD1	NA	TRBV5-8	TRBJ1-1	CASSSGQGYKAFF	TGTGCCAGCAGCTCGGGACAGGGGTATAAGGCTTTCTTT
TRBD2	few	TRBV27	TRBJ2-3	CASLAGGPESSDTQYF	TGTGCCTCACTAGCGGGAGGGCCGGAAAGCTCAGATACGCAGTATTTT
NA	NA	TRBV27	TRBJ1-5	CASSLSVTGRNQPQHF	TGTGCCAGCAGTTTATCAGTTACAGGGCGGAATCAGCCCCAGCATTTT
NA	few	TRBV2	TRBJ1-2	CASIGGGIYGYTF	TGTGCCAGCATCGGCGGGGGAATCTATGGCTACACCTTC
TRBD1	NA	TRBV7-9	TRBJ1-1	CASSTYRGRGNTEAFF	TGTGCCAGCAGCACATACAGGGGGCGAGGGAACACTGAAGCTTTCTTT
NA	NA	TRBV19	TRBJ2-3	CASRWRGGADTQYF	TGTGCCAGCCGGTGGAGGGGTGGGGCAGATACGCAGTATTTT
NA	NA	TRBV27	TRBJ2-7	CASSLGPGYEQYF	TGTGCCAGCAGTTTAGGCCCAGGCTACGAGCAGTACTTC
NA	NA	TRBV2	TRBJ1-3	CASSGTSGNTIYF	TGTGCCAGCAGTGGGACTTCGGGAAACACCATATATTTT
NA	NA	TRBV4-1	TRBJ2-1	CASANADEQFF	TGCGCCAGCGCTAATGCCGATGAGCAGTTCTTC
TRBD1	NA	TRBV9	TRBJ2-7	CASSPDRSHEQYF	TGTGCCAGCAGCCCGGACAGGTCCCACGAGCAGTACTTC
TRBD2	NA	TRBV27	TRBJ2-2	CASSPGTSGSGELFF	TGTGCCAGCAGTCCCGGGACTAGCGGGAGTGGGGAGCTGTTTTTT
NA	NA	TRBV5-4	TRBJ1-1	CASSNGGGRTTEAFF	TGTGCCAGCAGCAATGGGGGGGGACGGACCACTGAAGCTTTCTTT
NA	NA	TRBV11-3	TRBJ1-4	CASSLGGGGINEKLFF	TGTGCCAGCAGCTTAGGGGGAGGAGGGATAAACGAAAAACTGTTTTTT
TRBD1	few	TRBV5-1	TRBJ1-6	CASSHRGGGSYNSPLHF	TGCGCCAGCAGCCACAGGGGTGGGGGCTCCTATAATTCACCCCTCCACTTT
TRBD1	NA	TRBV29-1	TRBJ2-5	CSGTDRELGETQYF	TGCAGCGGGACGGACAGGGAACTTGGGGAGACCCAGTACTTC
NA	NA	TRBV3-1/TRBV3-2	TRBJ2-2	CASSQDPPGALNTGELFF	TGTGCCAGCAGCCAAGATCCCCCAGGGGCCTTGAACACCGGGGAGCTGTTTTTT
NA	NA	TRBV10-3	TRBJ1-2	CAITFGGGSYGYTF	TGTGCCATCACCTTTGGGGGGGGTAGCTATGGCTACACCTTC
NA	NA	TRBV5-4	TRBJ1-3	CASSLAGRNTIYF	TGTGCCAGCAGCTTGGCAGGTCGGAACACCATATATTTT